Following are 21 T cell receptor beta chains from one sample sequenced in a study of T cells in Graves' hyperthyroidism and ophthalmopathy. The CDR3 regions of TCR beta were amplified from RNA transcripts. The HTBI set primed first-round TCR CDR3 RT-PCR. Each CDR3 protein is one row after TCRdb ran MiXCR on the multiplex PCR reads. The table lists 690,000 or so distinct CDR3 sequences, around a sixth of them singletons. Sequencing used blood. These receptors all come from a woman aged 45-59 years with Graves' hyperthyroidism that later progressed to Graves' ophthalmopathy.

The genes are TRBV18 and TRBJ1-5, with TRBD1 as a possible D gene (6 bases). V was shortened by 5 bases and J by 1 base, with 12 bases between the two germline ends. The germline CDR1 and CDR2 sequences are KGHSH and LQKENI. There are 15 residues in the CDR3. The CDR3 reads CASSSGVGSNQPQHF. DNA for the CDR3: TGTGCCAGCTCATCAGGGGTGGGAAGCAATCAGCCCCAGCATTTT.

The chain has TRBV30 and TRBJ2-2, with 9 bases that match TRBD2. This CDR3 is built from 14 residues. The germline CDR1 and CDR2 sequences are GTSNPN and SVGIG (reference sequence). With V trimmed by 4 bases and J by 5 bases, 5 bases remained unmatched. CDR3 region: CAWTAGGPTGELFF. The CDR3, as DNA: TGTGCCTGGACCGCGGGGGGGCCTACCGGGGAGCTGTTTTTT.

The CDR3 DNA reads TGTGCCAGCAGTTTCCGCCGTCCGGGACAGCTAAGACCCAGCTCTGGGGCCAACGTCCTGACTTTC. It translates to CASSFRRPGQLRPSSGANVLTF. The chain has TRBV27 and TRBJ2-6; 7 bases fit TRBD1. Germline CDR1 is MNHEY and CDR2 is SMNVEV (reference sequence). After removal of 3 bases from V and 0 bases from J, the junction contained 20 bases not matched to a gene. The CDR3 totals 22 residues.

The chain recombines TRBV10-3 with TRBJ1-1, with 8 positions matching TRBD1. After removal of 6 bases from V and 1 base from J, the junction contained 4 bases not matched to a gene. CDR1 is ENHRY, CDR2 SYGVKD, per germline. The CDR3 covers 14 residues. The CDR3 protein is CAISLDRANTEAFF. The CDR3 nucleotides read TGTGCCATCAGCTTGGACAGGGCGAACACTGAAGCTTTCTTT.

The chain employs TRBV6-5 and TRBJ2-7; D not resolved. The CDR3 extends over 13 amino acids. The germline CDR1 and CDR2 sequences are MNHEY and SVGAGI. V was shortened by 0 bases and J by 2 bases, with 5 bases between the two germline ends. The DNA of the CDR3 is TGTGCCAGCAGTTACTCCCCCCCCTACGAGCAGTACTTC. It specifies CASSYSPPYEQYF.

This clonotype was counted ten times or more. The CDR3 loop reads CASSQLNTIYF. CDR3 nucleotides: TGTGCCAGCAGCCAACTAAACACCATATATTTT. The rearrangement joins TRBV3-1 to TRBJ1-3; no clear D gene. V gave up 2 bases and J gave up 6 bases, with 2 bases separating them. Germline V lookup: CDR1 LGHDT, CDR2 YNNKEL (reference sequence). The CDR3 spans 11 residues.

This clonotype occurred many times. This chain uses TRBV5-8 with TRBJ2-7, with no clear D. Per the germline V gene, CDR1 is SGHTS and CDR2 is YDEGEE. This CDR3 has 13 amino acids. Trimming shortened V by 0 bases and J by 3 bases, and 7 bases separated the two germline ends. This chain's CDR3 is CASSLAWDYEQYF. DNA for the CDR3: TGTGCCAGCAGCTTGGCATGGGACTACGAGCAGTACTTC. Full variable domain (missing parts from reference TRBV5-8 and TRBJ2-7): EAGVTQSPTHLIKTRGQQATLRCSPISGHTSVYWYQQALGLGLQFLLWYDEGEERNRGNFPPRFSGRQFPNYSSELNVNALELEDSALYLCASSLAWDYEQYFGPGTRLTVT.

The rearrangement joins TRBV12-5 to TRBJ2-2, with a weak D call TRBD1 (6 bases). Per the germline V gene, CDR1 is LGHNT and CDR2 is FRNRAP. This CDR3 is 19 amino acids long. V gave up 2 bases and J gave up 3 bases, with 22 bases separating them. CDR3 amino acids: CASGLILDRRTRDTGELFF. CDR3 DNA sequence: TGTGCTAGTGGTTTGATCCTGGACAGACGAACCAGGGACACCGGGGAGCTGTTTTTT. The full variable domain, completed using reference TRBV12-5 and TRBJ2-2, is DARVTQTPRHKVTEMGQEVTMRCQPILGHNTVFWYRQTMMQGLELLAYFRNRAPLDDSGMPKDRFSAEMPDATLATLKIQPSEPRDSAVYFCASGLILDRRTRDTGELFFGEGSRLTVL.

On this clonotype: Germline and junction disagree at one end, which may indicate a read error. The V gene is TRBV4-1, the J gene TRBJ2-5, with 10 positions matching TRBD1. The germline V gene encodes CDR1 MGHRA and CDR2 YSYEKL. This CDR3 comprises 19 residues. CDR3 region: CASRQDSIPRTGGRETQYF. The CDR3 coding sequence is TGCGCCAGCCGCCAAGATAGCATTCCCAGGACAGGGGGTCGGGAGACCCAGTACTTC.

The gene calls are TRBV16 and TRBJ1-5; no firm D call. The germline V and J ends were trimmed by 1 base and 3 bases, with 10 bases remaining between them. Germline V lookup: CDR1 KGHSY, CDR2 FQNENV. The CDR3 is 15 amino acids. The CDR3 sequence is CASSQLRASNQPQHF. CDR3 sequence (DNA): TGTGCCAGCAGCCAATTGCGGGCGTCCAATCAGCCCCAGCATTTT.

The gene calls are TRBV4-1 and TRBJ1-6; D is possibly TRBD1 (5 bases). This CDR3 spans 14 amino acids. Germline-derived CDR1 and CDR2 are MGHRA and YSYEKL. V lost 4 bases, J lost 8 bases, and 12 bases lay in between. Written as DNA, the CDR3 is TGCGCCAGCAGCCGGCCAGGGAGGGATTCACCCCTCCACTTT. Amino acid sequence: CASSRPGRDSPLHF.

V and J are TRBV20-1 and TRBJ1-2, with D hard to call. The V end lost 2 bases, the J end lost 4 bases, and 5 bases lay between the germline ends. Per the germline V gene, CDR1 is DFQATT and CDR2 is SNEGSKA (reference sequence). This CDR3 has 11 amino acids. The CDR3, as DNA: TGCAGTGCTAGACTTACCTATGGCTACACCTTC. Translated: CSARLTYGYTF.

The chain combines TRBV19 with TRBJ2-1, with 8 bases identical to TRBD1. With V trimmed by 2 bases and J by 9 bases, 3 bases remained unmatched. Germline CDR1 reads LNHDA; CDR2 reads SQIVND (reference sequence). This CDR3 has 13 amino acids. The CDR3 bases are TGTGCCAGTAGTATAAACAGGGGGAGTGAGCAGTTCTTC. It is translated as CASSINRGSEQFF.

This clonotype was observed a handful of times. This sequence joins TRBV19 and TRBJ2-1; TRBD1 might be the D (6 bases). Trimming pared 0 bases from V and 12 bases from J, leaving 15 bases between. The CDR3 length is 14 residues. The germline V gene has CDR1 LNHDA and CDR2 SQIVND (reference sequence). The CDR3 sequence: CASSIDLSDRRQFF. CDR3 bases: TGTGCCAGTAGTATAGATCTTAGCGACAGGAGGCAGTTCTTC.

The chain uses TRBV9 and TRBJ2-3, with D possibly being TRBD1 or TRBD2 (5 bases each). V gave up 4 bases and J gave up 2 bases, with 14 bases separating them. CDR1 SGDLS and CDR2 YYNGEE come from the germline V gene. There are 15 residues in the CDR3. The CDR3 nucleotides are TGTGCCAGCAGCTTCCAGCCAGGGACCACAGATACGCAGTATTTT. Translation: CASSFQPGTTDTQYF.

This clonotype was seen a handful of times. The J gene is TRBJ1-1, the V gene TRBV2; D is uncertain. V was clipped by 3 bases and J by 12 bases, with 14 bases between them. Germline values: CDR1 SNHLY, CDR2 FYNNEI. There are 12 residues in the CDR3. CDR3 coding DNA: TGTGCCAGCAGTGATGTCTCTCGAGGGACTTTCTTT. The encoded protein is CASSDVSRGTFF.

This clonotype was found a few times. V and J are TRBV2 and TRBJ1-6, with 12 nucleotides matching TRBD1. V lost 3 bases and J lost 5; bases outside the gene matches: 5. CDR3 length: 17 residues. CDR1 is SNHLY and CDR2 is FYNNEI in the germline V gene. CDR3 amino acids: CASSDGDRGLNNSPLHF. The CDR3, as DNA: TGTGCCAGCAGTGATGGGGACAGGGGGCTCAATAATTCACCCCTCCACTTT.

This clonotype was found many times. The chain links TRBV2 to TRBJ1-1, with D unresolved. CDR3 length: 13 residues. CDR1 is SNHLY, CDR2 FYNNEI, per germline. V lost 7 bases to trimming and J lost 1 base, with 10 bases between them. The CDR3 sequence: CASKWVRNTEAFF. The CDR3 DNA is TGTGCCAGCAAATGGGTAAGGAACACTGAAGCTTTCTTT.

This clonotype turned up a few times. The V and J genes are TRBV7-2 and TRBJ1-4; D is ambiguous. V was shortened by 5 bases and J by 1 base, with 8 bases between the two germline ends. The CDR3 has 14 amino acids. Germline CDR1 and CDR2: SGHTA and FQGNSA. The CDR3 protein is CASSPMGTNEKLFF. CDR3 DNA sequence: TGTGCCAGCAGCCCGATGGGAACTAATGAAAAACTGTTTTTT.

Ten or more counts support this clonotype. The V gene is TRBV12-5, the J gene TRBJ1-3; D is uncertain. Per germline, CDR1 LGHNT and CDR2 FRNRAP. Trimming cost V 5 bases and J 4 bases, with 12 bases left between them. The CDR3 sequence is 14 residues long. The CDR3 region has the DNA TGTGCTAGTGGTCCCTACCTCGGCGGAAACACCATATATTTT. Translating gives CASGPYLGGNTIYF. Filled out from reference TRBV12-5 and TRBJ1-3, the complete variable domain reads DARVTQTPRHKVTEMGQEVTMRCQPILGHNTVFWYRQTMMQGLELLAYFRNRAPLDDSGMPKDRFSAEMPDATLATLKIQPSEPRDSAVYFCASGPYLGGNTIYFGEGSWLTVV.

This clonotype was picked up many times. The V gene is TRBV29-1, the J gene TRBJ1-1, with TRBD1 identical over 7 bases. The CDR3 has 13 amino acids. The trim removed 4 bases at V and 0 bases at J, leaving 2 bases unmatched. CDR1 SQVTM and CDR2 ANQGSEA come from the germline V gene. CDR3 loop: CSVVTGLNTEAFF. DNA of the CDR3: TGCAGCGTTGTGACAGGGCTGAACACTGAAGCTTTCTTT.